The rows below give T cell receptor beta chains drawn from one sample of a study of T-cell memory formation after mild COVID-19. One entry per CDR3 protein results from TCRdb running MiXCR on the 5' RACE reads. The sample consists of about 140,000 distinct CDR3 sequences, approximately 25% of them appearing once. Source material: PBMCs or a T cell subset sorted from them (not recorded which). The receptors were sampled from an adult woman who had mild COVID-19 (a few samples of this study predate the infection). Cell type and time point are not known. Each CDR3 is given with its conserved first and last residue. A D gene is named only where the DNA matches it firmly. Only part of the rows carry a size: once, few, many, or a class if the clone is expanded.

TRBV5-6	TRBJ2-5	NA	TRBD1	TGTGCCAGCAGCCGGACAGGGTACCAAGGGAGCCAGTACTTC	CASSRTGYQGSQYF
TRBV15	TRBJ2-7	few	TRBD1	TGTGCCACCAGCAGAGCGGGGAGACAGGGGACCTACGAGCAGTACTTC	CATSRAGRQGTYEQYF
TRBV7-8	TRBJ1-1	few	TRBD1	TGTGCCAGCAGCTTAACTGCCGGGACAGGGTACACTGAAGCTTTCTTT	CASSLTAGTGYTEAFF
TRBV11-2	TRBJ2-2	few	NA	TGTGCCAGCAGCTTAGCCACAGGGTCCGGGGAGCTGTTTTTT	CASSLATGSGELFF
TRBV5-1	TRBJ2-1	NA	NA	TGCGCCAGCAGCCTTGTTGGGGATGAGCAGTTCTTC	CASSLVGDEQFF
TRBV7-9	TRBJ1-5	NA	NA	TGTGCCAGCAGCAGCGGGGGGGTCAGCAATCAGCCCCAGCATTTT	CASSSGGVSNQPQHF
TRBV9	TRBJ2-3	NA	NA	TGTGCCAGCAGCATTGGGGCTTTTACTAGCACAGATACGCAGTATTTT	CASSIGAFTSTDTQYF
TRBV9	TRBJ2-7	few	TRBD2	TGTGCCAGCAGCGCCCGGACTAGCGGGCCCACCTACGAGCAGTACTTC	CASSARTSGPTYEQYF
TRBV30	TRBJ2-5	few	NA	TGTGCCTGGAGTACTGGGGCAGCAGACGAAACCCAGTACTTC	CAWSTGAADETQYF
TRBV7-3	TRBJ2-1	few	TRBD2	TGTGCCAGCAGCTTACATCTAGCGGGAGAGGCCAATGAGCAGTTCTTC	CASSLHLAGEANEQFF
TRBV7-9	TRBJ1-1	NA	NA	TGTGCCAGCAGGGCTTGGGGACCGGCGGGTGAAGCTTTCTTT	CASRAWGPAGEAFF